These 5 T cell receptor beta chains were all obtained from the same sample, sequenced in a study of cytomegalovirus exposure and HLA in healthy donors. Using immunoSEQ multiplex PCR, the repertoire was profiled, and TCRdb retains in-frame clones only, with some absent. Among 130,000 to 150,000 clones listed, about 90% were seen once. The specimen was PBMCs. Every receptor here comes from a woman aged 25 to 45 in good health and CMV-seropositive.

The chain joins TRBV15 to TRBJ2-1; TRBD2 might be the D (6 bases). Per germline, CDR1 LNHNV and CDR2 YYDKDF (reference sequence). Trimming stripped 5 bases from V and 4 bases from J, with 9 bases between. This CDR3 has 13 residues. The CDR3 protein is CATSLARYNEQFF. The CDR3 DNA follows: TGTGCCACCAGCCTAGCGAGGTACAATGAGCAGTTCTTC.

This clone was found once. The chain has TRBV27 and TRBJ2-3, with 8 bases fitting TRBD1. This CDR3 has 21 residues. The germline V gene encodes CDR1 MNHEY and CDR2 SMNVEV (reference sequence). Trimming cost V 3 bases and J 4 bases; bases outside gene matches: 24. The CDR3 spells CASSFAGRGRGRIFMSDTQYF. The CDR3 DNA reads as TGTGCCAGCAGTTTTGCAGGCAGGGGCAGGGGGCGAATATTCATGTCAGATACGCAGTATTTT.

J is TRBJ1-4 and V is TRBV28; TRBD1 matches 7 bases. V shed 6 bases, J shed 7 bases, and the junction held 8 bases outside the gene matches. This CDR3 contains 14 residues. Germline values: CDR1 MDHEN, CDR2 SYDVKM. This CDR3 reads CASSQGGHPEKLFF. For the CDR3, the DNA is TGTGCCAGCAGCCAGGGGGGACATCCTGAAAAACTGTTTTTT.

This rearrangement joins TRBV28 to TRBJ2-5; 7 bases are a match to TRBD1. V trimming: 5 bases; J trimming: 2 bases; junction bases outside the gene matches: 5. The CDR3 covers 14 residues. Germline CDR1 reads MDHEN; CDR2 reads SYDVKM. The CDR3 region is CASSAWDRQETQYF. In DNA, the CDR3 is TGTGCCAGCAGTGCGTGGGACAGACAAGAGACCCAGTACTTC.

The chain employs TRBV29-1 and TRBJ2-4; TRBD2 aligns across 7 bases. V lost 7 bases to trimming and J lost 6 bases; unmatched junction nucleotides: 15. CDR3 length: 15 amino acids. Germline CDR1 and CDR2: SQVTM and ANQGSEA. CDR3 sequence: CSGGGRSSEGNIQYF. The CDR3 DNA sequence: TGCAGCGGGGGGGGACGGAGTTCCGAGGGAAACATTCAGTACTTC.